The sequence of this T cell receptor (beta chain) was determined in a study of shared clonotypes between healthy human individuals. Regarding the study as a whole: Approximately 5% was the fraction of naive CD4 clonotypes found shared across several donors.

Clones were read by immunoSEQ multiplex PCR, and TCRdb kept only the in-frame ones, dropping some. The profile covers 1,100,000 or so clones, with approximately 80% appearing a single time and roughly 0.56% taken by the ten largest. This CDR3 contains 13 residues. Germline CDR1 SGHTA, CDR2 FQGNSA. Trimming took off 5 bases at V and 0 bases at J, with 8 bases between the two ends. With regard to this clone: As yet, its antigen is unknown.

This TCR was sampled from a man aged 18 to 35 in good health. Some clones in this sample may be carry-over from other donors' samples. The sample comprised memory CD4+ T cells from PBMCs. Subset in this sample: CD45RA-negative fraction. The chain carries TRBV7-2 and TRBJ2-7; no definite D call. CDR3 region: CASSKMSSYEQYF. Written as DNA, the CDR3 is TGTGCCAGCAGCAAAATGAGCTCCTACGAGCAGTACTTC.